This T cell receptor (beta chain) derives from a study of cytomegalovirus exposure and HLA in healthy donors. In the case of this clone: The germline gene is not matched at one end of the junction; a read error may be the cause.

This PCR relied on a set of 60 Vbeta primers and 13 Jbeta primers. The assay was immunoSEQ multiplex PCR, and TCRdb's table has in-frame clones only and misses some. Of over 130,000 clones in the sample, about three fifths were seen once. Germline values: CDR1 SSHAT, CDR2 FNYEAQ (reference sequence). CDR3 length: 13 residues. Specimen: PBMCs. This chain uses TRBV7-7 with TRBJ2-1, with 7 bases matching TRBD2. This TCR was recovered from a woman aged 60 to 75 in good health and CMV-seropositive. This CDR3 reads CASSSGLGTEQFF. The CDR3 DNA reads TGTGCTAGCAGCTCCGGACTAGGGACTGAGCAGTTCTTC. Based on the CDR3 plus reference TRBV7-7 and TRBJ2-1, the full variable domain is GAGVSQSPRYKVTKRGQDVTLRCDPISSHATLYWYQQALGQGPEFLTYFNYEAQPDKSGLPSDRFSAERPEGSISTLTIQRTEQRDSAMYRCASSSGLGTEQFFGPGTRLTVL.